This TCR beta chain was retrieved from a study of T cells in Graves' hyperthyroidism and ophthalmopathy. Study as a whole: Peripheral blood was drawn at first diagnosis, prior to all treatment.

Using RNA transcripts as the source, TCR beta CDR3 regions were amplified. TCR CDR3 underwent first-round RT-PCR with the HTBI primer set. TCRdb reprocessed the multiplex PCR reads via MiXCR and lists one record per CDR3 protein. Of 690,000 or so distinct CDR3 sequences in the sample, 15% to 20% were seen once. Study-wide findings and caveats: The authors' 13 V-J model separated ophthalmopathy from stable hyperthyroidism.

To note about this clonotype: Its cognate antigen is unknown.

Investigators excluded patients with uncontrolled infection, other autoimmune disease, pregnancy or lactation. Any symptoms of ophthalmopathy came after the first hyperthyroidism diagnosis, from which the blood sample dates. This TCR was recovered from a woman aged 45-65 years with Graves' hyperthyroidism that later progressed to Graves' ophthalmopathy. Sequencing was carried out using blood.

CDR3 in amino acids: CSAESTGGGQPQHF. DNA for the CDR3: TGCAGTGCTGAGTCGACAGGGGGAGGTCAGCCCCAGCATTTT. The rearrangement uses TRBV20-1 and TRBJ1-5, with 9 bases aligning to TRBD1. The CDR3 consists of 14 residues. CDR1 DFQATT and CDR2 SNEGSKA come from the germline V gene (reference sequence). The trim removed 5 bases at V and 6 bases at J, leaving 8 bases unmatched.